This TCR beta chain comes out of a study of technical replicates of blood from a few donors (dated by TCRdb to about 2017). Library creation used the immunoSEQ multiplex PCR assay. In TCRdb, the immuneACCESS table is reduced to in-frame sequences with V and J assigned. These tables do not hold every clone; where another copy was compared, an unresolved V gene accounts for under half, and the others remain unexplained. The sample table lists 60,000 to 90,000 clones, approximately 97% of them with a count of one. The top ten constitute roughly 0.17% of the sample. Turning to this clone: The clone's antigen remains unknown. Within one base of it there is no much larger clone, and no base qualities were kept.

The CDR3 numbers 16 residues from cysteine through phenylalanine. Solely the CDR3 DNA is kept, with 48 bases framed from the first base. Trimming at the junction amounts to 6 bases on V and 7 bases on J, and the germline ends lie 25 bases apart. Based on the germline V gene (reference sequence), the CDR1 and CDR2 sequences are LNHDA and SQIVND. Recombination linked TRBV19 to TRBJ2-7; the D gene is possibly TRBD1, with 6 bases matching. The sample consisted of T cells isolated from PBMCs. The sequence came from a human donor in good health. The CDR3 amino acid sequence is: CASSPISKGRGREQYF. The nucleotides are TGTGCCAGTAGCCCAATCTCTAAGGGCAGGGGTCGGGAGCAGTACTTC. Here the CDR3 is joined to the reference TRBV19 and TRBJ2-7 genes, and the full variable domain is: DGGITQSPKYLFRKEGQNVTLSCEQNLNHDAMYWYRQDPGQGLRLIYYSQIVNDFQKGDIAEGYSVSREKKESFPLTVTSAQKNPTAFYLCASSPISKGRGREQYFGPGTRLTVT.